The text below deals with one T cell receptor beta chain. The specificity of this receptor is unknown. It has no much larger one-base neighbor in the sample; base qualities were not kept. Instead of sorted cells or RNA, genomic DNA extracted from peripheral blood served as the source for amplifying TCR beta rearrangements. The entry originates in a study of T cell repertoires in aging, cancer and after chemotherapy (dated by TCRdb to about 2019). Describing the broader study: The donors fell into six age groups ranging from 30 or younger to 70 or older, and each group had at least three individuals. Healthy donor control TCR repertoires were recorded over several months to years and showed clear clonal overlap across re-sampling. In total, the full dataset held about 8.8 million TCR reads. The study profiled peripheral blood TCR beta repertoires from healthy donors and cancer patients to examine immunoaging and T cell reconstitution after chemotherapy. Alongside 95 to 100 healthy donors serving as a reference group, the cohort included roughly 220 cancer patients, of whom approximately 94 had hematological cancers and 120 to 130 had solid cancers. The study at large found these results: In healthy donors, the drop in TCR diversity with age came mainly from a loss of richness, whereas in cancer patients a loss of evenness also played a part. Median generation probability increased over the chemotherapy interval in both cancer cohorts, suggesting repertoire reconstitution through rebound thymic output. It was noted by the authors that conclusions about immunological memory after chemotherapy cannot be drawn from the repertoire data. Significantly lower blood TCR diversity and higher clonality were observed in untreated patients with hematological or solid cancers than in age-matched healthy donors.

The CDR1 and CDR2 encoded by the germline V gene are SGHRS and YFSETQ. V is cut back by 0 bases and J by 0 bases, with 5 bases in the junction unmatched. Inclusive of the bounding cysteine and phenylalanine, the CDR3 is 18 residues long. The only DNA kept is the CDR3, 54 bases in frame from the first base. Rearranged TRB sequences spanning V, D and J segments were amplified in a multiplex touch-down PCR with a mixed TRB-A/B primer pool. Illumina adapters and sample indices were added to the amplicons in two consecutive PCR reactions performed with Phusion HS II polymerase. Amplicons were gel-purified using the NucleoSpin Gel and PCR Clean-up kit and were subsequently checked with Qubit and an Agilent 2100 Bioanalyzer. Sequencing of the libraries was done on an Illumina MiSeq with paired-end, single-indexed 600-cycle runs. In the paper's pipeline: MiXCR versions 2.12 and 3.0.5 were used to process TRB sequences. A clone was defined as each unique CDR3 nucleotide sequence, and only productive sequences supported by at least two reads were kept. The repertoire metrics were Shannon diversity, evenness, clonality (defined as one minus evenness), and alpha-parameterized diversity profiles covering alpha 0 to 5. The IGoR algorithm was used to calculate generation probabilities for clones in the paired samples taken before and after chemotherapy. TCRdb reran the public reads through fastp at Q25 and MiXCR, keeping productive beta chains. Every entry covers one CDR3 protein and lists the most common genes and DNA from its rows. TCRdb's processing, not the study's, gives the V and J calls here. The sample table holds about 13,000 distinct CDR3 sequences, of which approximately 24% were seen once. The ten top clones hold about 3% of the sample.

Material for sequencing was blood. Recombination joined TRBV5-1 with TRBJ2-3; TRBD2 aligns with 12 central bases. The clonotype was recovered from a human donor in good health. Here is the DNA: TGCGCCAGCAGCTTGGGGACTAGCGGGGTCGCTAGCACAGATACGCAGTATTTT. Its protein is CASSLGTSGVASTDTQYF.